This T cell receptor (beta chain) was sequenced during a study of beta chain features in type 1 diabetes. Study-wide results and limits: HLA influence on TCRB rearrangement stayed unresolved here. Within each of all four CD4+ subsets, Type 1 diabetes patients had TCRB CDR3s that were moderately but significantly shorter. VDJ junctions from type 1 diabetes patients carried fewer insertions and larger deletions.

This CDR3 has 16 residues. Per germline, CDR1 MNHEY and CDR2 SVGAGI. V lost 2 bases, J lost 4 bases, and 6 bases stayed unmatched. There are a few counts of this clone. Its antigen remains unknown. Sorting that relied on CD45RO/CCR7/CD25/CD127/CD95/CD27 yielded CD4+ naive, central memory, regulatory and stem cell-like memory cells. Sequenced material consisted of expressed TCRB transcripts (all of the isolated RNA was reverse transcribed). The assay was immunoSEQ multiplex PCR, and TCRdb's table has in-frame clones only and misses some. This table has a few hundred thousand clones, roughly 14% appearing once.

The sequence was collected from a young man in good health. The V gene is TRBV6-5, the J gene TRBJ2-3; 10 nucleotides agree with TRBD1. Sequencing was done on a sample of naive CD4+ T cells from blood. The CDR3 region has the DNA TGTGCCAGCAGTTACATCCGGGACAGGGGAGCAGATACGCAGTATTTT. Translating gives CASSYIRDRGADTQYF.